This T cell receptor beta chain was sequenced during a study of blood T cell repertoires in COVID-19. At the level of the study: Whether acute or convalescent, the COVID-19 samples came from the United States, Italy and Spain.

Method: immunoSEQ multiplex PCR; TCRdb's copy keeps in-frame clones and lacks some. The sample records about 15,000 clones, over 70% being singletons. Germline V CDR1 and CDR2: SGHRS, YFSETQ. The CDR3 runs 14 residues. The V segment lost 1 base and the J segment 4 bases; nucleotides outside the gene matches: 3. The clonotype was recovered from a woman in her 70s with active COVID-19. Sequenced material: peripheral blood. This sequence joins TRBV5-1 and TRBJ2-3; 7 nucleotides line up with TRBD2. CDR3 sequence: CASSLYAGADTQYF. The DNA of the CDR3 is TGCGCCAGCAGCTTGTACGCGGGGGCAGATACGCAGTATTTT.